A selection of T cell receptor beta chains follows, all from one sample in a study of blood T cell repertoires in COVID-19. Sequencing used immunoSEQ multiplex PCR; TCRdb keeps in-frame clones, though not all of them. The repertoire consists of hundreds of thousands of clones, with 70% to 90% occurring once and the leading ten covering 0.85% to 0.9%. Specimen: PBMCs or T cells enriched from blood (not recorded which). The receptors here all came from a man in his fifties or sixties who had been exposed to COVID-19. CDR3s include the opening cysteine and the closing phenylalanine or tryptophan. Each record gives: D gene, clone size, J gene, V gene, CDR3 protein, CDR3 DNA. D genes are given only for firm matches. Size is omitted from some rows. Given values are once, few, many or a class for expanded clones.

>TRBD1|.|TRBJ1-2|TRBV28
CASSPGQGVGGYTF
TGTGCCAGCAGCCCGGGACAGGGAGTCGGGGGCTACACCTTC
>TRBD2|once|TRBJ2-5|TRBV7-2
CASSSSTSGRKTQYF
TGTGCCAGCAGCTCATCGACTAGCGGGAGAAAGACCCAGTACTTC
>TRBD1|.|TRBJ1-1|TRBV5-1
CASSLVAGGLGGTEAFF
TGCGCCAGCAGCTTGGTGGCAGGGGGTTTAGGGGGAACTGAAGCTTTCTTT
>.|.|TRBJ2-1|TRBV5-1
CASSLLASSYNEQFF
TGCGCCAGCAGCTTGTTAGCCAGCTCCTACAATGAGCAGTTCTTC
>.|.|TRBJ1-1|TRBV3-1/TRBV3-2
CASSRTVRDTEAFF
TGTGCCAGCAGCCGTACGGTCCGGGACACTGAAGCTTTCTTT
>.|.|TRBJ1-3|TRBV14
CASSPSRSGNTIYF
TGTGCCAGCAGCCCGAGCCGCTCTGGAAACACCATATATTTT
>TRBD1|.|TRBJ1-2|TRBV29-1
CSVTGQGASSYGYTF
TGCAGCGTGACGGGACAGGGGGCGTCGAGCTATGGCTACACCTTC
>TRBD2|.|TRBJ2-3|TRBV2
CASRTSGGDDTQYF
TGTGCCAGCAGGACTAGCGGGGGGGACGATACGCAGTATTTT
>.|.|TRBJ1-6|TRBV3-1/TRBV3-2
CASSQGIHQVYNSPLHF
TGTGCCAGCAGCCAAGGGATACATCAGGTTTATAATTCACCCCTCCACTTT
>.|.|TRBJ1-2|TRBV7-9
CASSTTGYSYGYTF
TGTGCCAGCAGCACAACAGGGTACAGCTATGGCTACACCTTC